This paragraph reports one TCR beta chain. The data derive from a study of T cell changes during pregnancy in multiple sclerosis. The germline V gene has CDR1 MNHEY and CDR2 SVGAGI. CDR3 length: 14 residues. V lost 6 bases to trimming and J lost 6 bases, with 16 bases between them. Only in-frame clones appear in the TCRdb table, and some are missing; sequencing was by immunoSEQ multiplex PCR. The top ten clones hold about 16% of a sample with under 4,000 clones, around 86% of them seen once. Sequencing used CD8+ T cells from peripheral blood mononuclear cells, obtained in the first trimester of pregnancy. This TCR derives from a female donor in good health, enrolled as a control in a pregnancy study. J is TRBJ2-3 and V is TRBV6-5; D possibly corresponds to TRBD1 (5 bases). The CDR3 nucleotides are TGTGCCAGCAGACCCAGGGTTCCCCAGGATACGCAGTATTTT. The encoded protein is CASRPRVPQDTQYF.